This is a list of T cell receptor beta chains from one sample in a study of post-analysis software for immune sequencing data. TCRdb analysed the PCR reads with MiXCR anew, one entry per CDR3 protein. The sample consists of more than 500,000 distinct CDR3 sequences, 34% of them appearing once. Sequencing used blood. These receptors all come from a girl under 18 with multiple sclerosis. Both conserved end residues are part of each CDR3. A D gene is named only where the DNA matches it firmly. Where a row states a size, it is once, few, many or the class of an expanded clone; other rows omit it.

clone size: once
J gene: TRBJ2-5
V gene: TRBV5-6
D gene: TRBD1
CDR3 protein: CASTGTGGQETQYF
CDR3 DNA: TGTGCCAGCACGGGGACAGGGGGCCAAGAGACCCAGTACTTC

clone size: -
J gene: TRBJ1-2
V gene: TRBV6-1
D gene: -
CDR3 protein: CASSEARDYGYTF
CDR3 DNA: TGTGCCAGCAGTGAAGCCAGGGACTATGGCTACACCTTC

clone size: -
J gene: TRBJ1-2
V gene: TRBV18
D gene: -
CDR3 protein: CASSTETPNYGYTF
CDR3 DNA: TGTGCCAGCTCTACAGAGACACCTAACTATGGCTACACCTTC

clone size: many
J gene: TRBJ2-1
V gene: TRBV7-3
D gene: -
CDR3 protein: CASSSEGRKQFF
CDR3 DNA: TGTGCCAGCAGCTCAGAAGGACGGAAACAGTTCTTC

clone size: -
J gene: TRBJ1-2
V gene: TRBV7-2
D gene: TRBD1
CDR3 protein: CASSPQTGANYGYTF
CDR3 DNA: TGTGCCAGCAGCCCACAGACAGGGGCTAACTATGGCTACACCTTC

clone size: many
J gene: TRBJ2-5
V gene: TRBV4-1
D gene: TRBD2
CDR3 protein: CASSPLPGLAEQETQYF
CDR3 DNA: TGCGCCAGCAGCCCTCTCCCGGGACTAGCGGAACAAGAGACCCAGTACTTC

clone size: -
J gene: TRBJ1-1
V gene: TRBV29-1
D gene: -
CDR3 protein: CSTRGRVNTEAFF
CDR3 DNA: TGCAGCACCCGCGGCCGGGTGAACACTGAAGCTTTCTTT

clone size: few
J gene: TRBJ2-3
V gene: TRBV12-3/TRBV12-4
D gene: -
CDR3 protein: CASTSMTGNTDTQYF
CDR3 DNA: TGTGCCAGCACATCCATGACAGGCAACACAGATACGCAGTATTTT

clone size: -
J gene: TRBJ1-1
V gene: TRBV28
D gene: -
CDR3 protein: CASSSDTYEAFF
CDR3 DNA: TGTGCCAGCAGTTCGGATACCTACGAAGCTTTCTTT

clone size: -
J gene: TRBJ2-4
V gene: TRBV6-1
D gene: -
CDR3 protein: CASSATGLGNIQYF
CDR3 DNA: TGTGCCAGCAGTGCTACAGGGTTAGGGAACATTCAGTACTTC

clone size: few
J gene: TRBJ2-7
V gene: TRBV5-1
D gene: -
CDR3 protein: CASGPELTTKGYEQYF
CDR3 DNA: TGCGCCAGCGGCCCGGAGCTGACCACAAAGGGCTACGAGCAGTACTTC

clone size: few
J gene: TRBJ2-7
V gene: TRBV10-3
D gene: TRBD1
CDR3 protein: CAISESRDRSYEQYF
CDR3 DNA: TGTGCCATCAGTGAGTCGCGGGACAGGTCCTACGAGCAGTACTTC

clone size: few
J gene: TRBJ2-4
V gene: TRBV20-1
D gene: TRBD1
CDR3 protein: CSAQDRFGSKNIQYF
CDR3 DNA: TGCAGTGCACAGGACAGGTTTGGTTCCAAAAACATTCAGTACTTC

clone size: -
J gene: TRBJ2-1
V gene: TRBV18
D gene: TRBD1
CDR3 protein: CASSPKLEGGDEQFF
CDR3 DNA: TGTGCCAGCTCACCGAAACTGGAAGGGGGCGATGAGCAGTTCTTC

clone size: -
J gene: TRBJ2-7
V gene: TRBV6-5
D gene: -
CDR3 protein: CASSRDRAGEQYF
CDR3 DNA: TGTGCCAGCAGCAGAGACAGGGCGGGAGAGCAGTACTTC

clone size: -
J gene: TRBJ1-1
V gene: TRBV20-1
D gene: -
CDR3 protein: CSARDQRFGNTEAFF
CDR3 DNA: TGCAGTGCTAGAGATCAACGGTTCGGGAACACTGAAGCTTTCTTT

clone size: few
J gene: TRBJ2-7
V gene: TRBV20-1
D gene: -
CDR3 protein: CSGKAGTPYEQYF
CDR3 DNA: TGCAGTGGGAAAGCAGGGACCCCCTACGAGCAGTACTTC

clone size: -
J gene: TRBJ1-2
V gene: TRBV7-8
D gene: -
CDR3 protein: CASSFGPGRSYGYTF
CDR3 DNA: TGTGCCAGCAGCTTTGGGCCGGGGAGGAGCTATGGCTACACCTTC

clone size: few
J gene: TRBJ1-6
V gene: TRBV15
D gene: TRBD1
CDR3 protein: CATSRVTGGFNSPLHF
CDR3 DNA: TGTGCCACCAGCAGAGTGACAGGGGGCTTTAATTCACCCCTCCACTTT

clone size: -
J gene: TRBJ2-7
V gene: TRBV7-9
D gene: -
CDR3 protein: CASSVSGTYEQYF
CDR3 DNA: TGTGCCAGCAGCGTCTCGGGGACCTACGAGCAGTACTTC

clone size: few
J gene: TRBJ2-5
V gene: TRBV7-2
D gene: -
CDR3 protein: CASSLVWPYQETQYF
CDR3 DNA: TGTGCCAGCAGCTTAGTGTGGCCGTACCAAGAGACCCAGTACTTC

clone size: -
J gene: TRBJ2-4
V gene: TRBV6-6
D gene: -
CDR3 protein: CASSYQQEAKNIQYF
CDR3 DNA: TGTGCCAGCAGTTACCAGCAGGAAGCCAAAAACATTCAGTACTTC

clone size: few
J gene: TRBJ2-5
V gene: TRBV5-1
D gene: -
CDR3 protein: CASSLEDPETQYF
CDR3 DNA: TGCGCCAGCAGCTTGGAGGATCCGGAGACCCAGTACTTC

clone size: few
J gene: TRBJ1-1
V gene: TRBV9
D gene: TRBD1
CDR3 protein: CASSVGQGTEAFF
CDR3 DNA: TGTGCCAGCAGCGTAGGACAGGGGACTGAAGCTTTCTTT